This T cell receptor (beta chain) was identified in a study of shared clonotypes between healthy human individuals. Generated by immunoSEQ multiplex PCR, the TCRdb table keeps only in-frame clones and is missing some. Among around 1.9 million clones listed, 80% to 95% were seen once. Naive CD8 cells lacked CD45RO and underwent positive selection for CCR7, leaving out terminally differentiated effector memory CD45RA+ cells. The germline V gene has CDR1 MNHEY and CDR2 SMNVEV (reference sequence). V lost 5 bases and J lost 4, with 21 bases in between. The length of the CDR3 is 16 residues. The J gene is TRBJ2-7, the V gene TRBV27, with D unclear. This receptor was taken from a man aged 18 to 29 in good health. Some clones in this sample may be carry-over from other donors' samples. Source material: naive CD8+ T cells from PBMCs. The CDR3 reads CASSPPGVLRGYEQYF. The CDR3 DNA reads TGTGCCAGCAGTCCCCCGGGCGTTTTAAGAGGTTACGAGCAGTACTTC.